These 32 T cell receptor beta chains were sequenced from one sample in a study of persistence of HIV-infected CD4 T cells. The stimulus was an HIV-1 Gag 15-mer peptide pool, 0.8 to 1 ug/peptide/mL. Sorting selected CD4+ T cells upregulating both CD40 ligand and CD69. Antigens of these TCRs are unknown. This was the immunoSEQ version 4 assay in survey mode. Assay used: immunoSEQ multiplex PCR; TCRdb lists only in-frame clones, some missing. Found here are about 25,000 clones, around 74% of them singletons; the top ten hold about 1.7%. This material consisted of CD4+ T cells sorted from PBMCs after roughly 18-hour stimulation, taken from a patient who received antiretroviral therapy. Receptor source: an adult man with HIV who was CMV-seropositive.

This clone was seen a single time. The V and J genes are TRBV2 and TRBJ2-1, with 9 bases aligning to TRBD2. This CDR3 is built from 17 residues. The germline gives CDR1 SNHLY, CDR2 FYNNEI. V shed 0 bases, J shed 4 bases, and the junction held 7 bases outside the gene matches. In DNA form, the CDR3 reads TGTGCCAGCAGTGAAGCGCGGGTGACTAGCGGATACAATGAGCAGTTCTTC. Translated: CASSEARVTSGYNEQFF.

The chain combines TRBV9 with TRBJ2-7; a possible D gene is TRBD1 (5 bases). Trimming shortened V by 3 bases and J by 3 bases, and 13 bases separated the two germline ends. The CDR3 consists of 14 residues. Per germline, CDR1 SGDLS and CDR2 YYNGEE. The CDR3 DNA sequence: TGTGCCAGCAGCGCCCAGGGATCTCTCTACGAGCAGTACTTC. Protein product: CASSAQGSLYEQYF. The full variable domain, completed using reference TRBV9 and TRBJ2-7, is DSGVTQTPKHLITATGQRVTLRCSPRSGDLSVYWYQQSLDQGLQFLIQYYNGEERAKGNILERFSAQQFPDLHSELNLSSLELGDSALYFCASSAQGSLYEQYFGPGTRLTVT.

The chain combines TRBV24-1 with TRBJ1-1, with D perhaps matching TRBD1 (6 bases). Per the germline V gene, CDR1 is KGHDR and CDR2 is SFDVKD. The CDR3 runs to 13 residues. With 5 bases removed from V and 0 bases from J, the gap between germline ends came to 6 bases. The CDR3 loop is CATSGTVNTEAFF. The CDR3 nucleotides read TGTGCCACCAGTGGGACAGTGAACACTGAAGCTTTCTTT.

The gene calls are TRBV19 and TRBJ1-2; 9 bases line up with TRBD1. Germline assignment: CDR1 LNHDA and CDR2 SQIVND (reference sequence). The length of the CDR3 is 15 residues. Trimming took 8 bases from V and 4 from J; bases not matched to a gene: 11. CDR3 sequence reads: CASWNTGGASYGYTF. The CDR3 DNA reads TGTGCCAGTTGGAACACAGGGGGCGCGAGCTATGGCTACACCTTC.

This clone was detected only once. CDR3 region: CASGLVLQRGERGLNYGYTF. In nucleotides, the CDR3 is TGTGCTAGTGGTTTGGTACTTCAGAGGGGGGAGCGGGGCCTCAACTATGGCTACACCTTC. J is TRBJ1-2 and V is TRBV12-5, with D maybe TRBD1 (6 bases). Germline values: CDR1 LGHNT, CDR2 FRNRAP. Between the trimmed V and J ends, which lost 0 bases and 2 bases, there was a span of 25 bases. The CDR3 extends over 20 amino acids.

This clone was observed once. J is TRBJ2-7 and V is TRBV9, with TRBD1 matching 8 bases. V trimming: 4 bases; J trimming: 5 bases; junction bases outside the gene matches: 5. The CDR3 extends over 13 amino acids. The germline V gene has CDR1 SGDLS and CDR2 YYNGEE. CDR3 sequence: CASSPDRGNEQYF. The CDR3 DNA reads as TGTGCCAGCAGCCCCGACAGGGGCAACGAGCAGTACTTC.

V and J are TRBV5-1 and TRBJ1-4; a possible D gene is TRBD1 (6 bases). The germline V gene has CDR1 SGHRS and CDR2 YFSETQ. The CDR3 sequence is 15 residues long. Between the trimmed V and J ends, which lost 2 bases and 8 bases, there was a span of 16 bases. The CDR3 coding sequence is TGCGCCAGCAGCTTTTCCGGGACAAACTCAGAAAAACTGTTTTTT. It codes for CASSFSGTNSEKLFF.

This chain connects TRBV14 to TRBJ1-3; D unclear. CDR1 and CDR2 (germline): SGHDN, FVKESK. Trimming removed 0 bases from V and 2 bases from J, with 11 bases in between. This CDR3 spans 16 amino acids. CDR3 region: CASSQDGKGPGNTIYF. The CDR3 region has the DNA TGTGCCAGCAGCCAAGATGGGAAGGGTCCTGGAAACACCATATATTTT. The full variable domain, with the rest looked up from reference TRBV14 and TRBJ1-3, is EAGVTQFPSHSVIEKGQTVTLRCDPISGHDNLYWYRRVMGKEIKFLLHFVKESKQDESGMPNNRFLAERTGGTYSTLKVQPAELEDSGVYFCASSQDGKGPGNTIYFGEGSWLTVV.

The CDR3 DNA reads TGTGCCAGCACCAACACGTATAATGAAAAACTGTTTTTT. It translates to CASTNTYNEKLFF. The chain is built from TRBV12-3 or TRBV12-4 and TRBJ1-4, with no clear D. Between the trimmed V and J ends, which lost 7 bases and 4 bases, there was a span of 10 bases. The CDR3 is 13 residues long.

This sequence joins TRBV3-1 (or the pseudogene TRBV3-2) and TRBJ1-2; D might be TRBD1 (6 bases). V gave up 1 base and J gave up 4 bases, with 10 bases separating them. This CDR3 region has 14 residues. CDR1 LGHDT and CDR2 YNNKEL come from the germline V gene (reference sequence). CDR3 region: CASSQGPRGYGYTF. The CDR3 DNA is TGTGCCAGCAGCCAAGGCCCCAGGGGCTATGGCTACACCTTC.

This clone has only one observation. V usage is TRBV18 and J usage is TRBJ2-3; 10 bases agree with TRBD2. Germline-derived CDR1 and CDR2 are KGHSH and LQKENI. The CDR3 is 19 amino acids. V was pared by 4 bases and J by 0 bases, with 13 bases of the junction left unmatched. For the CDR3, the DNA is TGTGCCAGCTCACGTCTAGCGGGGGATCCGATCACTAGCACAGATACGCAGTATTTT. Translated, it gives CASSRLAGDPITSTDTQYF.

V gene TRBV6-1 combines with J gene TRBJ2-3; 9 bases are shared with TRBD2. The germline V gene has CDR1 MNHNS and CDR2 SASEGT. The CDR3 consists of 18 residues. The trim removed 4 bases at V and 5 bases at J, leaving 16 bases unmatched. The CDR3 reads CASSARDAASGALDTQYF. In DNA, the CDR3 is TGTGCCAGCAGTGCCCGAGATGCCGCTAGCGGGGCGTTAGATACGCAGTATTTT.

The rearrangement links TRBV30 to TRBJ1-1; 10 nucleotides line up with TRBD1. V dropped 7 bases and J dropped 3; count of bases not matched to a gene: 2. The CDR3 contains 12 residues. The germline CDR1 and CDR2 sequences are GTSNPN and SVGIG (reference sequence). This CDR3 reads CASGQGYTEAFF. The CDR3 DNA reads TGTGCCTCGGGACAGGGGTACACTGAAGCTTTCTTT.

The chain's CDR3 is CASSRGIPTDTQYF. The CDR3 bases are TGTGCCAGCAGTAGAGGAATCCCTACAGATACGCAGTATTTT. This chain joins TRBV7-9 and TRBJ2-3, with D uncertain. CDR1 SEHNR and CDR2 FQNEAQ come from the germline V gene (reference sequence). Between the trimmed V and J ends, which lost 6 bases and 3 bases, there was a span of 13 bases. This CDR3 region has 14 residues. The full variable domain, its missing parts supplied by reference TRBV7-9 and TRBJ2-3, is DTGVSQNPRHKITKRGQNVTFRCDPISEHNRLYWYRQTLGQGPEFLTYFQNEAQLEKSRLLSDRFSAERPKGSFSTLEIQRTEQGDSAMYLCASSRGIPTDTQYFGPGTRLTVL.

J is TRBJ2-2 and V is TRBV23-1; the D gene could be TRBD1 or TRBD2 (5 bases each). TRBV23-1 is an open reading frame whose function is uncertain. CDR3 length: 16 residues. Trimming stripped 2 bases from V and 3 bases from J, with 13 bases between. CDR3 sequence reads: CASSQAGTAYTGELFF. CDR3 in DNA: TGCGCCAGCAGTCAAGCCGGGACCGCGTACACCGGGGAGCTGTTTTTT.

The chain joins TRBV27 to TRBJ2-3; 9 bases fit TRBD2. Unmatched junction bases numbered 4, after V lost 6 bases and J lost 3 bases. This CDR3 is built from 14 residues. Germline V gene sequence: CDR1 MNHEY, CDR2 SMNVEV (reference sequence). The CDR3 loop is CASSRGLATDTQYF. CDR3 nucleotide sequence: TGTGCCAGCAGCCGGGGACTAGCAACAGATACGCAGTATTTT.

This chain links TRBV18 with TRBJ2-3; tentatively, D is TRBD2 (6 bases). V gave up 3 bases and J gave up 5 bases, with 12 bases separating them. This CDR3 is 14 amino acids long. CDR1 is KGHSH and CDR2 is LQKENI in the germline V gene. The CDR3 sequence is CASSPGGGGDTQYF. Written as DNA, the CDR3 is TGTGCCAGCTCACCGGGGGGAGGAGGAGATACGCAGTATTTT. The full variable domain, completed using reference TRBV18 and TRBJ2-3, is NAGVMQNPRHLVRRRGQEARLRCSPMKGHSHVYWYRQLPEEGLKFMVYLQKENIIDESGMPKERFSAEFPKEGPSILRIQQVVRGDSAAYFCASSPGGGGDTQYFGPGTRLTVL.

The CDR3, as DNA: TGTGCCTGGAGTACTAGCCCGGTCGGCACCGGGGAGCTGTTTTTT. The encoded protein is CAWSTSPVGTGELFF. V gene TRBV30 combines with J gene TRBJ2-2, with TRBD2 as a possible D gene (6 bases). CDR3 length: 15 residues. The germline V gene has CDR1 GTSNPN and CDR2 SVGIG (reference sequence). The ends were cut back, 2 bases at V and 4 bases at J, with 14 bases in the middle.

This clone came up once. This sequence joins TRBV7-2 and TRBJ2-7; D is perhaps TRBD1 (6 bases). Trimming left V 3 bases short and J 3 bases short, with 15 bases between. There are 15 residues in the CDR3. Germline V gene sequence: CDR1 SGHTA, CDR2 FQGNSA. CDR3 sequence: CASSFSHQGHYEQYF. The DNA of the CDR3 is TGTGCCAGCAGCTTCAGTCATCAGGGACACTACGAGCAGTACTTC.

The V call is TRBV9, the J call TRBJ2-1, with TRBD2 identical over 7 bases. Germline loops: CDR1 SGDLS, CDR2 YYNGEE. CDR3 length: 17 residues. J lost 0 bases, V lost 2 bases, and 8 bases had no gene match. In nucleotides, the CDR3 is TGTGCCAGCAGCGTCACAATGGGAGGGAGCTCCTACAATGAGCAGTTCTTC. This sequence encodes CASSVTMGGSSYNEQFF.

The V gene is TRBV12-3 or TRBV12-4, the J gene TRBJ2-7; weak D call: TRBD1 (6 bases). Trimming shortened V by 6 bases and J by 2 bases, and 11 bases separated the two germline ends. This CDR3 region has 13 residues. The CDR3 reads CASREDRTYEQYF. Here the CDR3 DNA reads TGTGCCAGCAGGGAAGACAGGACCTACGAGCAGTACTTC.

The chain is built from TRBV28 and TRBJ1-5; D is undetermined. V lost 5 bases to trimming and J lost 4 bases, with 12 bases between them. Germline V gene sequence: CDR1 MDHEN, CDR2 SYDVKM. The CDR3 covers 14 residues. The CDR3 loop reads CASSPVRDNQPQHF. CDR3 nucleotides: TGTGCCAGCAGTCCCGTTCGGGATAATCAGCCCCAGCATTTT.

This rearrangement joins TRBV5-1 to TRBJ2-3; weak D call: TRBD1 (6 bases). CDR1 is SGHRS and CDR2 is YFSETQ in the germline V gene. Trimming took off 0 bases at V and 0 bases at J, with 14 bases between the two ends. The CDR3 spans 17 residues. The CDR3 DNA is TGCGCCAGCAGCTTGGTACCACAGGGCACTAGCACAGATACGCAGTATTTT. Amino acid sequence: CASSLVPQGTSTDTQYF.

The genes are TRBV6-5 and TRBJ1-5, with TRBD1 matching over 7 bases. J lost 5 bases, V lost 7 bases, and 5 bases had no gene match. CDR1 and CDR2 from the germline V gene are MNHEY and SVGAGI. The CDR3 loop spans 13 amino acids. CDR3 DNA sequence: TGTGCCAGCAAAGGGGGCACCGATCAGCCCCAGCATTTT. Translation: CASKGGTDQPQHF.

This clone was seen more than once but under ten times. Here the CDR3 reads CASSPTDRGNEKLFF. For the CDR3, the DNA is TGTGCCAGCAGCCCAACCGACAGGGGGAATGAAAAACTGTTTTTT. The rearrangement uses TRBV5-8 and TRBJ1-4, with 9 bases matching TRBD1. V lost 4 bases, J lost 5 bases, and 6 bases stayed unmatched. There are 15 residues in the CDR3. The germline gives CDR1 SGHTS, CDR2 YDEGEE.

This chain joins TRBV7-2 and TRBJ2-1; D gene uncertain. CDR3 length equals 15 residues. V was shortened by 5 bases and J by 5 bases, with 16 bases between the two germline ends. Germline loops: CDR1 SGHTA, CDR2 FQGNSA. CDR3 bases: TGTGCCAGCAGCCCAGGCAGGAACCGAAACAATGAGCAGTTCTTC. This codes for CASSPGRNRNNEQFF.

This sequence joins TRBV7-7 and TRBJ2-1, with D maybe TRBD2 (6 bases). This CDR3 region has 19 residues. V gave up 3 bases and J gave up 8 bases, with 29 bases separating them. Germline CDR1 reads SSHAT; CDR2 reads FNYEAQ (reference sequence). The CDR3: CASSLRPSSGLNPADEQFF. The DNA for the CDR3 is TGTGCCAGCAGCTTGAGACCATCTTCGGGACTCAATCCTGCGGATGAGCAGTTCTTC.

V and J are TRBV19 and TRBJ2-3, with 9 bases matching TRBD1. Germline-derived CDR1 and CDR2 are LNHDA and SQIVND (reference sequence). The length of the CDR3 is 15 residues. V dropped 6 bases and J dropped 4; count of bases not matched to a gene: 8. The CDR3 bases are TGTGCCAGTAGGGATGCGGACAGGGGCGCAGATACGCAGTATTTT. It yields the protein CASRDADRGADTQYF.

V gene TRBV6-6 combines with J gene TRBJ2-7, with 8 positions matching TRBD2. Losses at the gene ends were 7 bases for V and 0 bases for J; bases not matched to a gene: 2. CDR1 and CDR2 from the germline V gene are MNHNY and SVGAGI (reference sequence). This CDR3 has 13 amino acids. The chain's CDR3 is CASTTSGSYEQYF. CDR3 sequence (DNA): TGTGCCAGCACTACTAGCGGCTCCTACGAGCAGTACTTC.

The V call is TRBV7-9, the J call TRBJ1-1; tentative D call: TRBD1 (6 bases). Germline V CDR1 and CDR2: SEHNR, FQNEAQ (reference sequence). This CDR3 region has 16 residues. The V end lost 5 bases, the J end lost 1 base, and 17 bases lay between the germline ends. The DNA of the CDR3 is TGTGCCAGCAGCCCTCAGAGGGGGTTTCCGAACACTGAAGCTTTCTTT. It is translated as CASSPQRGFPNTEAFF. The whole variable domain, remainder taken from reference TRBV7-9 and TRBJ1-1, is DTGVSQNPRHKITKRGQNVTFRCDPISEHNRLYWYRQTLGQGPEFLTYFQNEAQLEKSRLLSDRFSAERPKGSFSTLEIQRTEQGDSAMYLCASSPQRGFPNTEAFFGQGTRLTVV.

Written as DNA, the CDR3 is TGTGCCAGCAGCGTCGGGACTCCTGGTGGACCCCAGCATTTT. Translation: CASSVGTPGGPQHF. The chain joins TRBV5-5 to TRBJ1-5, with D perhaps TRBD1 (5 bases). V lost 4 bases to trimming and J lost 10 bases, with 18 bases between them. The V gene's germline CDR1 is SGHKS and CDR2 YYEKEE (reference sequence). CDR3 length: 14 residues.

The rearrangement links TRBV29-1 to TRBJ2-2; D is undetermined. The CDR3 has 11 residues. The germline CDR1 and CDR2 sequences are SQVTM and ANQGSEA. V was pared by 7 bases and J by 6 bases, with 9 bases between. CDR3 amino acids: CSAASPGELFF. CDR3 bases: TGCAGCGCCGCCTCCCCCGGGGAGCTGTTTTTT.